A selection of T cell receptor beta chains follows, all from one sample in a study of T cell repertoires in cytomegalovirus infection. No antigens are known for them. TCRdb fed the reads into MiXCR, producing one record per CDR3 protein. Among about 770,000 distinct CDR3 sequences, roughly 29% were seen once, and the ten largest hold under 15%. The source was cultured CD8+ T cells from PBMCs, collected from culture after CMV antigen stimulation. Receptor source: a human donor in good health (CMV status not recorded). Some clones in this sample may be carry-over from other donors' samples. CDR3s include the opening cysteine and the closing phenylalanine or tryptophan. The D gene is left open where the match is weak. Clone size, where shown, is once, few, many, or a class for clones that have expanded.

>TRBJ1-6|TRBD1|TRBV27|few
TGTGCCAGCAGAACCCCGGGACAGGGTAATTCACCCCTCCACTTT
CASRTPGQGNSPLHF
>TRBJ2-7|TRBD1|TRBV5-4|NA
TGTGCCAGCAGCACCCGGGACAGCTATTCCTACGAGCAGTACTTC
CASSTRDSYSYEQYF
>TRBJ2-3|TRBD2|TRBV12-3/TRBV12-4|NA
TGTGCCAGCAGTTTGCTAGCGGGGGGATTCACAGATACGCAGTATTTT
CASSLLAGGFTDTQYF
>TRBJ1-1|NA|TRBV6-1|many
TGTGCCAGCAGTGAGGTGATGAACACTGAAGCTTTCTTT
CASSEVMNTEAFF
>TRBJ1-2|TRBD1|TRBV4-1|few
TGCGCCAGCAGCCAAGCCCCCGGACAGGGGCGAGGAGCTAACTATGGCTACACCTTC
CASSQAPGQGRGANYGYTF
>TRBJ2-5|TRBD1|TRBV6-5|few
TGTGCCAGCAGTGCTACAGGGGGCCGGGAGACCCAGTACTTC
CASSATGGRETQYF
>TRBJ1-5|TRBD1|TRBV12-3/TRBV12-4|few
TGTGCCAGCAGCGCCGGGACAGGGGTACGGCAGCCCCAGCATTTT
CASSAGTGVRQPQHF
>TRBJ1-2|NA|TRBV6-1|many
TGTGCCAGCATCAAAACCACCCGTGTAGGCCCTAACTATGGCTACACCTTC
CASIKTTRVGPNYGYTF
>TRBJ2-2|TRBD2|TRBV4-1|NA
TGCGCCAGCAGCCAAGATCTAGCGGGGGGGGACACCGGGGAGCTGTTTTTT
CASSQDLAGGDTGELFF
>TRBJ1-6|NA|TRBV14|few
TGTGCCAGCAGCCTACAGAATCCGGGTTCACCCCTCCACTTT
CASSLQNPGSPLHF
>TRBJ2-1|TRBD1|TRBV10-2|NA
TGCGCCAGCAGGTCCGGGACAGGGCCTGGGAATGAGCAGTTCTTC
CASRSGTGPGNEQFF
>TRBJ2-1|TRBD2|TRBV14|NA
TGTGCCAGCAGCACCACGGGTAGCGGGGCGTACAATGAGCAGTTCTTC
CASSTTGSGAYNEQFF
>TRBJ1-4|NA|TRBV14|NA
TGTGCCAGCAGCCCGGGAAGGGGCGGAAAACTGTTTTTT
CASSPGRGGKLFF
>TRBJ1-4|TRBD1|TRBV7-9|NA
TGTGCCAGCAGCTCTGACAGGGTTCCTGAAAAACTGTTTTTT
CASSSDRVPEKLFF
>TRBJ2-1|NA|TRBV12-3/TRBV12-4|NA
TGTGCCAGCATTGGGGAGCAGGGGAACTACAATGAGCAGTTCTTC
CASIGEQGNYNEQFF
>TRBJ2-5|NA|TRBV7-6|few
TGTGCCAGCAGCTCCAAGGGGGGGGGGCCTCCCCCCCAGTACTTC
CASSSKGGGPPPQYF
>TRBJ1-6|TRBD1|TRBV7-2|many
TGTGCCAGCAGCTTCATCGCCCTCTCTTCCGGGACAGCTAATTCACCCCTCCACTTT
CASSFIALSSGTANSPLHF
>TRBJ2-7|TRBD1|TRBV15|NA
TGTGCCACCAGCAGAGATCGGGACAGCTCCTACGAGCAGTACTTC
CATSRDRDSSYEQYF
>TRBJ2-3|TRBD2|TRBV27|few
TGTGCCAGCAGTGAAATCCCCAGCGGGGGGCCAGATACGCAGTATTTT
CASSEIPSGGPDTQYF
>TRBJ2-3|TRBD2|TRBV23-1|few
TGCGCCAGCAGTCAATCGTACGGAGCGGGGATCGATACGCAGTATTTT
CASSQSYGAGIDTQYF
>TRBJ2-1|TRBD1|TRBV15|NA
TGTGCCACCAGCCCGCGGACAGGGGGCCATGAGCAGTTCTTC
CATSPRTGGHEQFF
>TRBJ1-2|NA|TRBV5-5|NA
TGTGCCAGCAGCTTGGGAGGGGCGAAGTATGGCTACACCTTC
CASSLGGAKYGYTF
>TRBJ2-5|NA|TRBV15|NA
TGTGCCACCCTTTCGGGGTTCGGCCGAGAGACCCAGTACTTC
CATLSGFGRETQYF
>TRBJ1-4|NA|TRBV12-3/TRBV12-4|NA
TGTGCCAGCATACAAGAGGGTGCAACTAATGAAAAACTGTTTTTT
CASIQEGATNEKLFF
>TRBJ2-7|TRBD1|TRBV7-9|NA
TGTGCCAGCAGTCCTCGGACAGGGGAAAAATGGTACGAGCAGTACTTC
CASSPRTGEKWYEQYF
>TRBJ2-2|NA|TRBV12-3/TRBV12-4|few
TGTGCCAGCAGTCCCCAAACCGGGGAGCTGTTTTTT
CASSPQTGELFF
>TRBJ2-7|NA|TRBV12-3/TRBV12-4|NA
TGTGCCAGCAGTTTACAGGAAGAGGTCTACGAGCAGTACTTC
CASSLQEEVYEQYF
>TRBJ1-5|NA|TRBV19|NA
TGTGCCAGTAGTATTATGTCGGGGGGCGAAGGTCAGCCCCAGCATTTT
CASSIMSGGEGQPQHF
>TRBJ1-1|NA|TRBV28|NA
TGTGCCACCGAGGACAGCGAGAACACTGAAGCTTTCTTT
CATEDSENTEAFF
>TRBJ1-2|NA|TRBV6-5|NA
TGTGCCAGCAGCGCCCGGACTCTCTATGGCTACACCTTC
CASSARTLYGYTF
>TRBJ2-1|TRBD2|TRBV24-1|NA
TGTGCCCTCCCTGGGGGGGTCGACTCCTACAATGAGCAGTTCTTC
CALPGGVDSYNEQFF
>TRBJ2-1|NA|TRBV24-1|NA
TGTGCCACCAGTGAGAGAGTGAAATCCTACAATGAGCAGTTCTTC
CATSERVKSYNEQFF
>TRBJ2-7|NA|TRBV9|NA
TGTGCCAGCAGCGTAGAGGTCAGCTCCTACGAGCAGTACTTC
CASSVEVSSYEQYF
>TRBJ2-1|NA|TRBV7-4|NA
TGTGCCAGCGAGGACGGCTCCTCCTACAATGAGCAGTTCTTC
CASEDGSSYNEQFF
>TRBJ1-3|NA|TRBV10-3|NA
TGTGCCATCAGTCCGCCAGGAAGTGGAAACACCATATATTTT
CAISPPGSGNTIYF
>TRBJ1-1|TRBD1|TRBV7-6|NA
TGTGCCAGCAGCTTAGGGATGACAGGGGGCGAAGGAGCTTTCTTT
CASSLGMTGGEGAFF
>TRBJ2-2|TRBD1|TRBV6-8|NA
TGTGCCAGCAGTTACTCGCCATGGACAGGGGACACCGGGGAGCTGTTTTTT
CASSYSPWTGDTGELFF
>TRBJ2-3|NA|TRBV20-1|NA
TGCAGTGCGTCGCCTCATCTCACCACAGATACGCAGTATTTT
CSASPHLTTDTQYF
>TRBJ1-1|TRBD1|TRBV27|NA
TGTGCCACCCGGGGACAGGAGAACACTGAAGCTTTCTTT
CATRGQENTEAFF
>TRBJ1-2|NA|TRBV7-2|many
TGTGCCAGCAGCTTACCCCTGGACTCCTGGCTCACCTATGGCTACACCTTC
CASSLPLDSWLTYGYTF
>TRBJ2-1|TRBD2|TRBV2|NA
TGTGCCAGCAGTGAGTTCGCGGGGGGGCCCGACAATGAGCAGTTCTTC
CASSEFAGGPDNEQFF
>TRBJ1-4|NA|TRBV7-9|NA
TGTGCCAGCAGCCCGTCCCGTACAACTAATGAAAAACTGTTTTTT
CASSPSRTTNEKLFF
>TRBJ2-1|TRBD2|TRBV7-9|few
TGTGCCAGCAGCCTACCTCTGCGGGGGGGCCTTTTGGTCGATGAGCAGTTCTTC
CASSLPLRGGLLVDEQFF
>TRBJ2-1|NA|TRBV7-6|NA
TGTGCCAGCAGCCTCCGGGACGTCAATGAGCAGTTCTTC
CASSLRDVNEQFF
>TRBJ1-2|NA|TRBV5-8|NA
TGTGCAATTTATTGGAGGCCAGGGGTGCATGGCTACACCTTC
CAIYWRPGVHGYTF
>TRBJ1-4|NA|TRBV5-6|NA
TGTGCCAGCAGCCACGGATGGGCAACTAATGAAAAACTGTTTTTT
CASSHGWATNEKLFF
>TRBJ1-5|NA|TRBV5-6|NA
TGTGCCAGCAGCTTGGGTATGGGGCCGGGGCAGCCCCAGCATTTT
CASSLGMGPGQPQHF
>TRBJ2-3|TRBD1|TRBV19|NA
TGTGCCAGTAGTATATATAGGGACAGAGGTTCGGATACGCAGTATTTT
CASSIYRDRGSDTQYF
>TRBJ2-5|NA|TRBV27|NA
TGTGCCAGCAGTTTAAGGTCAAGTTTTTGGGAGACCCAGTACTTC
CASSLRSSFWETQYF
>TRBJ1-1|NA|TRBV19|NA
TGTGCCAGTAGTGGGCTGGGAGGCACTGAAGCTTTCTTT
CASSGLGGTEAFF
>TRBJ1-4|NA|TRBV7-6|many
TGTGCCAGCAGCTTAGAAGGGAAACTGTTTTTT
CASSLEGKLFF
>TRBJ1-5|NA|TRBV19|few
TGTGCCAGTAGTATAGGGGGCGGAATATATCAGCCCCAGCATTTT
CASSIGGGIYQPQHF
>TRBJ1-4|NA|TRBV14|NA
TGTGCCAGCAGCCAAGAACGGGAAACTAATGAAAAACTGTTTTTT
CASSQERETNEKLFF
>TRBJ1-4|NA|TRBV5-6|NA
TGTGCCAGCAGCGCCGGTAGACCTAATGAAAAACTGTTTTTT
CASSAGRPNEKLFF